Below, 29 T cell receptor beta chains from the same sample are listed, as sequenced in a study of persistence of HIV-infected CD4 T cells. The libraries were made with immunoSEQ version 4 in survey mode. Sequenced by immunoSEQ multiplex PCR; TCRdb stores in-frame clones only, minus some. The sample lists approximately 40,000 clones; approximately 80% were seen once. For these receptors, no antigen is known. An overlapping HIV-1 Gag peptide pool stimulated these cells at approximately 0.91 ug/peptide/mL. Sorted nonresponding memory CD4+ T cells were CD40L-negative, CD69-negative, CD45RO-high. This specimen was CD4+ T cells sorted from PBMCs after roughly 18-hour stimulation, taken from a patient who received antiretroviral therapy. These receptors all stem from an adult man with HIV who was CMV-seropositive.

The gene calls are TRBV14 and TRBJ2-2; 7 nucleotides line up with TRBD1. CDR3 length: 15 residues. The V and J ends lost 4 bases and 5 bases, in that order; junction bases with no gene match: 7. The germline V gene encodes CDR1 SGHDN and CDR2 FVKESK. The CDR3 reads CASSPDRSGTGELFF. The DNA of the CDR3 is TGTGCCAGCAGCCCGGACAGGAGTGGGACCGGGGAGCTGTTTTTT.

The V gene is TRBV27, the J gene TRBJ1-2; D not certain. Looked up from germline, CDR1 is MNHEY and CDR2 is SMNVEV (reference sequence). V dropped 1 base and J dropped 4 bases, with 10 bases sitting between them. This CDR3 region has 14 residues. The chain's CDR3 is CASSLWGGSYGYTF. CDR3 nucleotides: TGTGCCAGCAGTTTATGGGGAGGGAGCTATGGCTACACCTTC.

This clone showed up many times. The chain employs TRBV7-2 and TRBJ2-7; possible D gene TRBD2, 6 bases. Germline CDR1 and CDR2: SGHTA and FQGNSA. Trimming left V 3 bases short and J 2 bases short, with 14 bases between. This CDR3 has 15 residues. The CDR3 is CASSFHAGSTYEQYF. The CDR3 DNA follows: TGTGCCAGCAGCTTCCACGCGGGAAGCACCTACGAGCAGTACTTC.

The chain couples TRBV5-1 to TRBJ2-2; 15 positions match TRBD2. This CDR3 comprises 16 residues. The germline V gene encodes CDR1 SGHRS and CDR2 YFSETQ. The V segment lost 3 bases and the J segment 7 bases; nucleotides outside the gene matches: 4. The CDR3 is CASSSGLAGGGGELFF. CDR3 nucleotide sequence: TGCGCCAGCAGCTCGGGACTAGCGGGAGGAGGCGGGGAGCTGTTTTTT.

This clone was detected only once. The V gene is TRBV27, the J gene TRBJ1-1, with 10 bases fitting TRBD1. V dropped 8 bases and J dropped 3; count of bases not matched to a gene: 12. Germline CDR1 is MNHEY and CDR2 is SMNVEV (reference sequence). The CDR3 has 16 residues. CDR3 region: CASHPMTGGRHTEAFF. The CDR3 region has the DNA TGTGCCAGCCACCCTATGACAGGGGGCCGTCACACTGAAGCTTTCTTT.

The chain links TRBV30 to TRBJ1-1; D is ambiguous. V was trimmed by 3 bases and J by 1 base, leaving 15 bases between them. CDR1 is GTSNPN, CDR2 SVGIG, per germline (reference sequence). The CDR3 consists of 15 residues. The CDR3 sequence: CAWRPAENPNTEAFF. In nucleotides, the CDR3 is TGTGCCTGGAGGCCGGCGGAAAACCCGAACACTGAAGCTTTCTTT.

The genes are TRBV9 and TRBJ1-1, with D maybe TRBD1 (5 bases). Trimming cost V 0 bases and J 0 bases, with 9 bases left between them. Germline V lookup: CDR1 SGDLS, CDR2 YYNGEE. This CDR3 region has 15 residues. The DNA of the CDR3 is TGTGCCAGCAGCGTAGTTGGGGCAATGAACACTGAAGCTTTCTTT. This translates into CASSVVGAMNTEAFF.

The rearrangement links TRBV5-6 to TRBJ1-1, with D maybe TRBD1 (5 bases). CDR3 size: 15 residues. V dropped 1 base and J dropped 4 bases, with 14 bases sitting between them. Per germline, CDR1 SGHDT and CDR2 YYEEEE. The DNA for the CDR3 is TGTGCCAGCAGCTTGATCCCAGCTCAGGGCACTGAAGCTTTCTTT. This gives the protein CASSLIPAQGTEAFF.

The chain recombines TRBV6-5 with TRBJ1-2, with unresolved D. The germline CDR1 and CDR2 sequences are MNHEY and SVGAGI. With 0 bases removed from V and 2 bases from J, the gap between germline ends came to 7 bases. The CDR3 contains 14 residues. For the CDR3, the DNA is TGTGCCAGCAGTTACTCAATGGGGAACTATGGCTACACCTTC. Translated, it gives CASSYSMGNYGYTF.

The rearrangement uses TRBV29-1 and TRBJ2-3, with D possibly matching TRBD2 (5 bases). The germline CDR1 and CDR2 sequences are SQVTM and ANQGSEA. The V gene lost 0 bases and the J gene lost 3 bases, with 7 bases spanning the gap. The CDR3 totals 13 residues. The CDR3 spells CSVEDSGTDTQYF. The CDR3 DNA sequence: TGCAGCGTTGAAGACTCGGGGACAGATACGCAGTATTTT.

This clone was seen a handful of times. The chain links TRBV4-1 to TRBJ2-7; 12 nucleotides match TRBD2. Unmatched junction bases numbered 2, after V lost 3 bases and J lost 2 bases. From germline, CDR1 is MGHRA and CDR2 YSYEKL. This CDR3 has 15 residues. CDR3 nucleotide sequence: TGCGCCAGCAGCCAGTCTAGCGGGGGGGCCTACGAGCAGTACTTC. Translated, it gives CASSQSSGGAYEQYF.

The chain employs TRBV7-3 and TRBJ1-2, with D perhaps TRBD1 (5 bases). CDR3 length: 14 residues. Germline values: CDR1 SGHTA, CDR2 FQGTGA. V was cut by 5 bases and J by 9 bases, with 19 bases left in between. CDR3 region: CASSPKGQGTSYTF. The CDR3 coding sequence is TGTGCCAGCAGCCCCAAGGGCCAGGGAACGAGCTACACCTTC.

The V call is TRBV7-2, the J call TRBJ1-1; the D is unclear. The CDR3 runs 15 residues. V shed 5 bases and J shed 6 bases, with 19 bases lying between them. The germline CDR1 and CDR2 sequences are SGHTA and FQGNSA. This CDR3 is CASSPINRADSEAFF. Here the CDR3 DNA reads TGTGCCAGCAGCCCGATAAACCGGGCCGACTCTGAAGCTTTCTTT.

The gene calls are TRBV30 and TRBJ2-2; D is uncertain. Trimming left V 2 bases short and J 0 bases short, with 4 bases between. The CDR3 extends over 13 amino acids. Per the germline V gene, CDR1 is GTSNPN and CDR2 is SVGIG (reference sequence). The CDR3 sequence: CAWSRSNTGELFF. Here the CDR3 DNA reads TGTGCCTGGAGTCGCTCGAACACCGGGGAGCTGTTTTTT.

This chain connects TRBV27 to TRBJ1-1; 7 bases agree with TRBD1. Trimming at V came to 6 bases and at J to 0 bases, leaving 7 bases not matched to a gene. The CDR3 totals 15 residues. Germline V CDR1 and CDR2: MNHEY, SMNVEV (reference sequence). CDR3 amino acids: CASSRRQGMNTEAFF. In nucleotides, the CDR3 is TGTGCCAGCAGCCGCAGACAGGGTATGAACACTGAAGCTTTCTTT.

The genes are TRBV29-1 and TRBJ1-1; D unresolved. The CDR3 has 13 amino acids. Trimming removed 4 bases at V and 5 bases at J, with 14 bases between. The germline V gene encodes CDR1 SQVTM and CDR2 ANQGSEA. The CDR3 coding sequence is TGCAGCGTTGGCCTCTCGACGGGGACTGAAGCTTTCTTT. Translating it yields CSVGLSTGTEAFF.

This clone showed up just once. The rearrangement uses TRBV3-1 (or the pseudogene TRBV3-2) and TRBJ1-1; D unclear. V was trimmed by 1 base and J by 4 bases, leaving 10 bases between them. The CDR3 runs 14 residues. Looked up from germline, CDR1 is LGHDT and CDR2 is YNNKEL (reference sequence). The CDR3 sequence is CASSQGRLGTEAFF. For the CDR3, the DNA is TGTGCCAGCAGCCAAGGCAGGCTCGGCACTGAAGCTTTCTTT.

The chain links TRBV7-2 to TRBJ1-3; D remains unclear. This CDR3 region has 14 residues. Germline CDR1 and CDR2: SGHTA and FQGNSA. V lost 4 bases and J lost 0, with 7 bases in between. DNA for the CDR3: TGTGCCAGCAGCTCCGGGCCCTCTGGAAACACCATATATTTT. This encodes CASSSGPSGNTIYF.

The genes are TRBV5-1 and TRBJ1-2; 8 bases fit TRBD1. CDR3 size: 13 residues. Germline loops: CDR1 SGHRS, CDR2 YFSETQ. V was clipped by 2 bases and J by 8 bases; unmatched bases: 5. The CDR3 nucleotides read TGCGCCAGCAGCTTAACAGGGGGAGAGGGCTACACCTTC. Residues: CASSLTGGEGYTF.

The chain joins TRBV29-1 to TRBJ2-5; 9 bases line up with TRBD2. CDR1 is SQVTM, CDR2 ANQGSEA, per germline. The V gene end was trimmed by 7 bases and the J gene end by 1 base; junction bases not matched to a gene: 10. The CDR3 consists of 15 residues. The CDR3 is CSALTRTSVQETQYF. The CDR3 DNA is TGCAGCGCCCTAACTCGGACTAGCGTCCAAGAGACCCAGTACTTC.

The chain joins TRBV9 to TRBJ1-1, with a possible D match to TRBD1 (5 bases). Germline-derived CDR1 and CDR2 are SGDLS and YYNGEE. The length of the CDR3 is 15 residues. V was pared by 3 bases and J by 3 bases, with 15 bases between. CDR3 DNA sequence: TGTGCCAGCAGCGCGGGACCTTCATGGGACACTGAAGCTTTCTTT. Protein: CASSAGPSWDTEAFF.

This clone was detected a few times. V and J are TRBV2 and TRBJ1-5; D gene unclear. V was pared by 6 bases and J by 7 bases, with 10 bases between. The length of the CDR3 is 12 residues. Germline CDR1 and CDR2: SNHLY and FYNNEI. The CDR3 region has the DNA TGTGCCAGCAGCAAGAACCCCCAGCCCCAGCATTTT. Residues: CASSKNPQPQHF.

This clone was seen only once. The V call is TRBV14, the J call TRBJ2-1; D not certain. Germline lookup yields CDR1 SGHDN and CDR2 FVKESK. The CDR3 covers 13 residues. The V end was cut by 4 bases, the J end by 3 bases, with 7 bases between. CDR3 loop: CASSPSFYNEQFF. CDR3 coding DNA: TGTGCCAGCAGCCCCTCGTTCTACAATGAGCAGTTCTTC.

The rearrangement links TRBV4-3 to TRBJ2-3, with 12 bases identical to TRBD1. Germline V gene sequence: CDR1 LGHNA, CDR2 YSLEER. This CDR3 region has 18 residues. Trimming removed 0 bases from V and 2 bases from J; junction bases left unmatched: 6. CDR3 nucleotides: TGCGCCAGCAGCCAAGAATCGGGACAGGGGGCGACCACAGATACGCAGTATTTT. Its protein product is CASSQESGQGATTDTQYF.

The rearrangement links TRBV6-5 to TRBJ1-5, with unresolved D. The V and J ends lost 2 bases and 4 bases respectively, with 6 bases between them. CDR3 length: 13 amino acids. Germline CDR1 reads MNHEY; CDR2 reads SVGAGI. The CDR3 DNA follows: TGTGCCAGCAGTTACGCGGGGAATCAGCCCCAGCATTTT. This codes for CASSYAGNQPQHF.

The chain recombines TRBV6-5 with TRBJ1-3; D is perhaps TRBD1 (6 bases). In germline, CDR1 is MNHEY, CDR2 SVGAGI. The CDR3 totals 15 residues. Trimming removed 10 bases at V and 0 bases at J, with 16 bases between. The chain's CDR3 is CATRGQIYSGNTIYF. For the CDR3, the DNA is TGTGCCACCCGGGGACAAATATACTCTGGAAACACCATATATTTT.

The V call is TRBV4-1, the J call TRBJ2-3; TRBD2 agrees at 8 bases. This CDR3 has 15 amino acids. The germline gives CDR1 MGHRA, CDR2 YSYEKL. J gave up 4 bases and V 4 bases, and 7 bases lay outside the gene matches. The CDR3 DNA sequence: TGCGCCAGCAGCCCTGTAGGCGGGAGGTCAGATACGCAGTATTTT. Its protein product is CASSPVGGRSDTQYF.

The chain combines TRBV27 with TRBJ2-4, with TRBD1 matching over 12 bases. Germline CDR1 is MNHEY and CDR2 is SMNVEV (reference sequence). V shed 5 bases, J shed 1 base, and the junction held 9 bases outside the gene matches. CDR3 length equals 18 residues. The CDR3 sequence is CASSRGTGGVKAKNIQYF. The CDR3 DNA is TGTGCCAGCAGTCGGGGGACAGGGGGCGTGAAGGCCAAAAACATTCAGTACTTC.

J is TRBJ1-1 and V is TRBV27; a weak D match, TRBD1 (6 bases). Trimming removed 5 bases from V and 1 base from J, with 14 bases in between. Germline V CDR1 and CDR2: MNHEY, SMNVEV (reference sequence). CDR3 size: 15 residues. CDR3 residues: CASSNRQVGNTEAFF. CDR3 bases: TGTGCCAGCAGTAATAGACAGGTGGGGAACACTGAAGCTTTCTTT.